Presented here are 3 T cell receptor beta chains from one specimen sequenced in a study of blood T cell repertoires in COVID-19. Repertoires were generated with immunoSEQ multiplex PCR, while TCRdb's copy carries only in-frame clones and drops some. Among roughly 64,000 clones listed, more than 60% were seen once. Sequencing used peripheral blood. These receptors were obtained from a human donor in a cohort sampled during active COVID-19.

The chain employs TRBV5-5 and TRBJ2-5, with 7 bases matching TRBD1. Germline-derived CDR1 and CDR2 are SGHKS and YYEKEE (reference sequence). Trimming took 1 base from V and 4 from J; bases not matched to a gene: 4. The CDR3 covers 14 residues. In DNA, the CDR3 is TGTGCCAGCAGCTTGTTAGGGGGCTTAGAGACCCAGTACTTC. Its translation is CASSLLGGLETQYF.

The V and J genes are TRBV30 and TRBJ2-7; unclear D gene. The CDR3 is 14 residues long. V lost 1 base and J lost 1, with 11 bases in between. Germline V lookup: CDR1 GTSNPN, CDR2 SVGIG (reference sequence). The chain's CDR3 is CAWSATLHSYEQYF. Written as DNA, the CDR3 is TGTGCCTGGAGTGCGACACTTCATTCCTACGAGCAGTACTTC.

The rearrangement links TRBV2 to TRBJ2-7; D not resolved. CDR1 and CDR2 (germline): SNHLY, FYNNEI. The CDR3 has 14 amino acids. V lost 4 bases and J 2 bases, leaving 12 bases between the germline ends. In DNA form, the CDR3 reads TGTGCCAGCAGTGCGGTTAGCTTTACCTACGAGCAGTACTTC. Translation: CASSAVSFTYEQYF. The full variable domain, its missing parts supplied by reference TRBV2 and TRBJ2-7, is EPEVTQTPSHQVTQMGQEVILRCVPISNHLYFYWYRQILGQKVEFLVSFYNNEISEKSEIFDDQFSVERPDGSNFTLKIRSTKLEDSAMYFCASSAVSFTYEQYFGPGTRLTVT.